This paragraph reports one T cell receptor (beta chain). The junction departs from germline at one end; a sequencing error may be responsible. Using its own MiXCR run on the reads, TCRdb lists one record per CDR3 protein. The sample consists of 600,000 to 800,000 distinct CDR3 sequences, 24% of them appearing once. The entry originates in a study of T cell repertoires in cytomegalovirus infection. Germline lookup yields CDR1 SGHVT and CDR2 SQSDAQ. The CDR3 covers 14 residues. Input material: CD8+ T cells from PBMCs. The chain uses TRBV7-4 and TRBJ2-1, with D unresolved. This TCR came from a human donor in good health (CMV status not recorded). Some clones in this sample may be carry-over from other donors' samples. The CDR3 protein is CTSIPGDFYNEQFF. The CDR3 DNA follows: TGTACCAGCATACCCGGAGATTTCTACAATGAGCAGTTCTTC.